This entry lists 18 T cell receptor beta chains sequenced from one sample in a study of blood T cell repertoires in COVID-19. The repertoire was sequenced with immunoSEQ multiplex PCR; TCRdb's copy has only in-frame clones and lacks some. The sample has over 150,000 clones; approximately 85% are singletons. The sample was peripheral blood. The receptors were sampled from a man older than 75 with COVID-19, enrolled during active disease.

The chain couples TRBV3-1 (or the pseudogene TRBV3-2) to TRBJ2-7; a weak D match, TRBD1 (6 bases). V lost 0 bases and J 4 bases, leaving 13 bases between the germline ends. CDR1 and CDR2 from the germline V gene are LGHDT and YNNKEL (reference sequence). The CDR3 length is 15 residues. As DNA, the CDR3 is TGTGCCAGCAGCCAAGATCCTAGGGGGAGATACGAGCAGTACTTC. Its protein product is CASSQDPRGRYEQYF.

The J gene is TRBJ1-6, the V gene TRBV7-2; unclear D gene. Germline CDR1 reads SGHTA; CDR2 reads FQGNSA. This CDR3 is built from 15 residues. The V end was cut by 5 bases, the J end by 5 bases, with 13 bases between. CDR3 sequence (DNA): TGTGCCAGCAGCCGGAGGGTAGTCAATAATTCACCCCTCCACTTT. It encodes CASSRRVVNNSPLHF.

V and J are TRBV19 and TRBJ1-5; D might be TRBD1 (5 bases). CDR3 length: 17 amino acids. V shed 1 base and J shed 0 bases, with 13 bases lying between them. Germline values: CDR1 LNHDA, CDR2 SQIVND (reference sequence). The CDR3 bases are TGTGCCAGTAGTATAGGGGGGGTAGGTTTTAGCAATCAGCCCCAGCATTTT. This encodes CASSIGGVGFSNQPQHF.

The chain joins TRBV24-1 to TRBJ2-1; D might be TRBD1 (5 bases). Germline CDR1 reads KGHDR; CDR2 reads SFDVKD. V was clipped by 5 bases and J by 6 bases, with 13 bases between them. This CDR3 is 14 amino acids long. CDR3 DNA sequence: TGTGCCACCAGTGTTGCAGGGTCGCGCAATGAGCAGTTCTTC. Its protein is CATSVAGSRNEQFF.

The rearrangement uses TRBV9 and TRBJ2-2; the match to TRBD1 covers 8 bases. CDR1 and CDR2 (germline): SGDLS, YYNGEE. V lost 3 bases and J lost 3; bases outside the gene matches: 4. The CDR3 covers 15 residues. The CDR3 is CASSGGQDHTGELFF. The CDR3 nucleotides are TGTGCCAGCAGCGGGGGACAGGACCACACCGGGGAGCTGTTTTTT.

This clone was seen a single time. The chain uses TRBV6-5 and TRBJ1-2, with 7 bases fitting TRBD1. Trimming removed 5 bases from V and 5 bases from J; junction bases left unmatched: 5. The CDR3 runs to 13 residues. CDR1 MNHEY and CDR2 SVGAGI come from the germline V gene. Written as DNA, the CDR3 is TGTGCCAGCAGTCCGCGGACAGGTTATGGCTACACCTTC. Its protein is CASSPRTGYGYTF.

The chain recombines TRBV24-1 with TRBJ1-2; 8 bases map to TRBD1. Germline V CDR1 and CDR2: KGHDR, SFDVKD. J lost 4 bases, V lost 3 bases, and 9 bases had no gene match. This CDR3 spans 16 amino acids. In DNA, the CDR3 is TGTGCCACCAGTGATCCGAAAAGGACAGGGCCCTATGGCTACACCTTC. The encoded protein is CATSDPKRTGPYGYTF.

The genes are TRBV2 and TRBJ2-3; 7 nucleotides line up with TRBD1. The CDR3 is 14 amino acids. Germline loops: CDR1 SNHLY, CDR2 FYNNEI. Trimming took 8 bases from V and 0 from J; bases not matched to a gene: 5. The CDR3 spells CASAGTDSTDTQYF. The CDR3 DNA follows: TGTGCCAGCGCCGGGACAGATAGCACAGATACGCAGTATTTT.

This clone was seen a few times. For the CDR3, the DNA is TGTGCCAGCAGCCAGTGGGTGGTTAGCGGAGACAATGAGCAGTTCTTC. Amino acids: CASSQWVVSGDNEQFF. The chain couples TRBV3-1 (or the pseudogene TRBV3-2) to TRBJ2-1, with D possibly TRBD2 on 6 matching bases. Germline loops: CDR1 LGHDT, CDR2 YNNKEL (reference sequence). The V end was cut by 3 bases, the J end by 5 bases, with 17 bases between. This CDR3 has 16 amino acids.

Written as DNA, the CDR3 is TGTGCCAGCAGCTTAAATCCGGACAGACAGTACTTC. It translates to CASSLNPDRQYF. The chain is built from TRBV7-2 and TRBJ2-4; TRBD1 is a possible D gene (6 bases). CDR1 and CDR2 (germline): SGHTA, FQGNSA. V was shortened by 2 bases and J by 13 bases, with 12 bases between the two germline ends. The length of the CDR3 is 12 residues.

V usage is TRBV19 and J usage is TRBJ1-2; a weak D match, TRBD1 (5 bases). From germline, CDR1 is LNHDA and CDR2 SQIVND (reference sequence). CDR3 length equals 15 residues. The V gene lost 6 bases and the J gene lost 0 bases, with 14 bases spanning the gap. The CDR3 here is CASSSQDPTNYGYTF. CDR3 nucleotide sequence: TGTGCCAGTAGCTCACAGGACCCTACTAACTATGGCTACACCTTC. The whole variable domain, remainder taken from reference TRBV19 and TRBJ1-2, is DGGITQSPKYLFRKEGQNVTLSCEQNLNHDAMYWYRQDPGQGLRLIYYSQIVNDFQKGDIAEGYSVSREKKESFPLTVTSAQKNPTAFYLCASSSQDPTNYGYTFGSGTRLTVV.

This clone was found a few times. The V gene is TRBV6-5, the J gene TRBJ2-2; 7 bases map to TRBD1. V dropped 6 bases and J dropped 5; count of bases not matched to a gene: 3. This CDR3 is built from 13 residues. The germline gives CDR1 MNHEY, CDR2 SVGAGI. CDR3 sequence: CASRTGITGELFF. CDR3 coding DNA: TGTGCCAGCAGGACAGGGATAACCGGGGAGCTGTTTTTT.

This sequence joins TRBV10-1 and TRBJ2-1; the match to TRBD2 covers 14 bases. The CDR3 loop spans 16 amino acids. Germline CDR1 is WNHNN and CDR2 is SYGVQD (reference sequence). V dropped 6 bases and J dropped 5; count of bases not matched to a gene: 6. The CDR3 DNA reads TGCGCCAGCAGCCTCGGACTAGCGGGGGGTAACAATGAGCAGTTCTTC. This translates into CASSLGLAGGNNEQFF.

This clone was counted a few times. The chain joins TRBV28 to TRBJ1-1; 8 positions agree with TRBD1. V shed 2 bases, J shed 13 bases, and the junction held 6 bases outside the gene matches. The CDR3 runs 12 residues. CDR1 is MDHEN and CDR2 is SYDVKM in the germline V gene. CDR3 loop: CASSLLGQVLFF. The CDR3 region has the DNA TGTGCCAGCAGTTTACTGGGACAGGTACTTTTCTTT.

The chain recombines TRBV5-8 with TRBJ2-5; possibly TRBD2 for D (6 bases). The V gene's germline CDR1 is SGHTS and CDR2 YDEGEE. This CDR3 spans 14 amino acids. V dropped 1 base and J dropped 5 bases, with 12 bases sitting between them. In DNA form, the CDR3 reads TGTGCCAGCAGCTTGCGACTGGCGGGGGAGACCCAGTACTTC. This sequence encodes CASSLRLAGETQYF. Filled out from reference TRBV5-8 and TRBJ2-5, the complete variable domain reads EAGVTQSPTHLIKTRGQQATLRCSPISGHTSVYWYQQALGLGLQFLLWYDEGEERNRGNFPPRFSGRQFPNYSSELNVNALELEDSALYLCASSLRLAGETQYFGPGTRLLVL.

Here the CDR3 DNA reads TGCGCCAGCAGCTTCCGGGACAGGGGCCTCAATGAGCAGTTCTTC. It specifies CASSFRDRGLNEQFF. The chain has TRBV5-1 and TRBJ2-1; 10 positions agree with TRBD1. V was clipped by 2 bases and J by 6 bases; unmatched bases: 5. CDR3 length: 15 amino acids. Germline loops: CDR1 SGHRS, CDR2 YFSETQ.

The chain has TRBV7-9 and TRBJ2-4; the match to TRBD2 covers 11 bases. This CDR3 is 17 amino acids long. CDR1 and CDR2 from the germline V gene are SEHNR and FQNEAQ (reference sequence). V shed 6 bases and J 1 base; nucleotides not matched to a gene: 8. As DNA, the CDR3 is TGTGCCAGCAGTTGGGGTAGCGGGGGGGCGGCCAAAAACATTCAGTACTTC. Its protein product is CASSWGSGGAAKNIQYF.

The rearrangement uses TRBV5-1 and TRBJ1-2; 8 bases are a match to TRBD1. Germline assignment: CDR1 SGHRS and CDR2 YFSETQ. V trimming: 4 bases; J trimming: 3 bases; junction bases outside the gene matches: 8. This CDR3 region has 15 residues. CDR3: CASSTGQGFDYGYTF. The CDR3 region has the DNA TGCGCCAGCAGCACTGGACAGGGTTTCGACTATGGCTACACCTTC.